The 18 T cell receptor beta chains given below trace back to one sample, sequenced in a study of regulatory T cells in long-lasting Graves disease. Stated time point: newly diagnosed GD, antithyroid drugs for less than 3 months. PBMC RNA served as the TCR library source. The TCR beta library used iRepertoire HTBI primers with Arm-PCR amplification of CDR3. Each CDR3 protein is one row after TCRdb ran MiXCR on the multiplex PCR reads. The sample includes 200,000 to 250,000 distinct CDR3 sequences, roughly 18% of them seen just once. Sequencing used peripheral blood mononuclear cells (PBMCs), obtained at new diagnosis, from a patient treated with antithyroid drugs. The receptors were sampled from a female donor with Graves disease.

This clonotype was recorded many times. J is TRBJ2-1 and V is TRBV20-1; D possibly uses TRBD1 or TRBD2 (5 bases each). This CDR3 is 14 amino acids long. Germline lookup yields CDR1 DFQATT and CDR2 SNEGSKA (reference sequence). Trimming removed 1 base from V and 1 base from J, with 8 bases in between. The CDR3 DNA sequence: TGCAGTGCTAGAGGGGGACGATCCTACAATGAGCAGTTCTTC. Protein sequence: CSARGGRSYNEQFF.

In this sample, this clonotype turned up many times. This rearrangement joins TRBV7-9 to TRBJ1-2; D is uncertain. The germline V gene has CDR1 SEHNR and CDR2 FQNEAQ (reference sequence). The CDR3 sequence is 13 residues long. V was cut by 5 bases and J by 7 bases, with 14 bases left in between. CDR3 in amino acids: CASSQSKQAGYTF. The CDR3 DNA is TGTGCCAGCAGCCAGAGTAAGCAGGCTGGCTACACCTTC. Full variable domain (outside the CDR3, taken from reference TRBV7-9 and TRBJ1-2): DTGVSQNPRHKITKRGQNVTFRCDPISEHNRLYWYRQTLGQGPEFLTYFQNEAQLEKSRLLSDRFSAERPKGSFSTLEIQRTEQGDSAMYLCASSQSKQAGYTFGSGTRLTVV.

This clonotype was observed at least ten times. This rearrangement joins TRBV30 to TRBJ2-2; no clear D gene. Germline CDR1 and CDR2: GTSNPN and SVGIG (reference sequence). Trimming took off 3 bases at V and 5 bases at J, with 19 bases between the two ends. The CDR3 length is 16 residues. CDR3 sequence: CAWRSRFGPWTGELFF. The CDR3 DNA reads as TGTGCCTGGAGATCCAGGTTTGGACCCTGGACCGGGGAGCTGTTTTTT.

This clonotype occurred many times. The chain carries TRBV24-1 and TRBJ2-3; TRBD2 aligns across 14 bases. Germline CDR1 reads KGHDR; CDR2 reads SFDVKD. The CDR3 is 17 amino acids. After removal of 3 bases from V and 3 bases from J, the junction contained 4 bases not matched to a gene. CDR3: CATSDATSGRETDTQYF. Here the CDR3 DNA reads TGTGCCACCAGTGATGCGACTAGCGGGAGGGAGACAGATACGCAGTATTTT.

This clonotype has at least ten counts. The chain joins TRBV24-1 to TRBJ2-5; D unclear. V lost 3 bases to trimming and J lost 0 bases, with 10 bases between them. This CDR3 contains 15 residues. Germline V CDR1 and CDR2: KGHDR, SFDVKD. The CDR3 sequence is CATSDPLGYQETQYF. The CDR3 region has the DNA TGTGCCACCAGTGATCCTCTAGGGTACCAAGAGACCCAGTACTTC.

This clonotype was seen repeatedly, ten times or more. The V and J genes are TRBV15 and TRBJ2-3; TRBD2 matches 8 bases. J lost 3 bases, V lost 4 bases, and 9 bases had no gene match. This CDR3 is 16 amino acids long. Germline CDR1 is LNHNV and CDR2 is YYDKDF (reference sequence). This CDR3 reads CATSTPSAGETDTQYF. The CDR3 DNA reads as TGTGCCACCAGCACCCCCTCAGCGGGAGAGACAGATACGCAGTATTTT.

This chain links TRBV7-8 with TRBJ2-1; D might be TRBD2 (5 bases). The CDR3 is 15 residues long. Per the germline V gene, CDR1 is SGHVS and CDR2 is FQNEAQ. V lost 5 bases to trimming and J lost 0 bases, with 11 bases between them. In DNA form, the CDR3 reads TGTGCCAGCAGCCTTAGCGCGAGCTCCTACAATGAGCAGTTCTTC. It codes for CASSLSASSYNEQFF.

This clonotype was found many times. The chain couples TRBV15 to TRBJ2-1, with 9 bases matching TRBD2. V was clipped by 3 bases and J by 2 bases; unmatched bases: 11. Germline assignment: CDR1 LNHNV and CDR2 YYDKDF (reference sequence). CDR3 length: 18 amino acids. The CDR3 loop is CATSSTLRASGTYNEQFF. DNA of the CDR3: TGTGCCACCAGCAGTACTTTGAGAGCTAGCGGGACCTACAATGAGCAGTTCTTC.

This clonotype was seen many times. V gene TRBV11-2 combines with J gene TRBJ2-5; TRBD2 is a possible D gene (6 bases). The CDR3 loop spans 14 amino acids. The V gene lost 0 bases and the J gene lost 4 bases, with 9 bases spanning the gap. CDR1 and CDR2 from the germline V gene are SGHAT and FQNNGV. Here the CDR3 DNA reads TGTGCCAGCAGCTTAGATAACGGGGGAGAGACCCAGTACTTC. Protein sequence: CASSLDNGGETQYF.

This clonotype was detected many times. The CDR3 reads CSASGTDEKLFF. The CDR3 region has the DNA TGCAGCGCGTCCGGGACAGACGAAAAACTGTTTTTT. The chain employs TRBV29-1 and TRBJ1-4; TRBD1 matches 7 bases. CDR3 size: 12 residues. Germline V gene lookup returns CDR1 SQVTM and CDR2 ANQGSEA. The trim removed 7 bases at V and 8 bases at J, leaving 7 bases unmatched.

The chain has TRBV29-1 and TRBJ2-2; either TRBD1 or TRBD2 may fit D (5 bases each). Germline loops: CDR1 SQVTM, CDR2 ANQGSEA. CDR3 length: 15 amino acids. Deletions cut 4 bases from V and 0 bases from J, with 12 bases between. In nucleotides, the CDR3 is TGCAGCGTTGGAGGGGCATCGGCGAACACCGGGGAGCTGTTTTTT. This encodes CSVGGASANTGELFF.

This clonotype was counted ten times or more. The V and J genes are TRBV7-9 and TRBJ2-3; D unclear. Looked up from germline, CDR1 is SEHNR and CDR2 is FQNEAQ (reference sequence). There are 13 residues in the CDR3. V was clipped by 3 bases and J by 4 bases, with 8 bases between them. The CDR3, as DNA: TGTGCCAGCAGCTTTCAGAGCCCAGATACGCAGTATTTT. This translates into CASSFQSPDTQYF.

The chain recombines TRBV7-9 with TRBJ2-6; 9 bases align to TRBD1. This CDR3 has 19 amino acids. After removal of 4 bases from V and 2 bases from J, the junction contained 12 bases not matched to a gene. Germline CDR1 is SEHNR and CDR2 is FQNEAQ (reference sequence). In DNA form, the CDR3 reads TGTGCCAGCAGCTCGGACAGGGGTGCCGTCTCTGCTGGGGCCAACGTCCTGACTTTC. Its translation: CASSSDRGAVSAGANVLTF.

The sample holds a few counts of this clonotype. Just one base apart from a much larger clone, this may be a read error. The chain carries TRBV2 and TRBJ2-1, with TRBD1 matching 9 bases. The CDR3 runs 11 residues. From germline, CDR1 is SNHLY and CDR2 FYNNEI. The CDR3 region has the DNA TGTGCCGGCAGTGAAGCGGACAGGGGGTTCTTC. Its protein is CAGSEADRGFF.

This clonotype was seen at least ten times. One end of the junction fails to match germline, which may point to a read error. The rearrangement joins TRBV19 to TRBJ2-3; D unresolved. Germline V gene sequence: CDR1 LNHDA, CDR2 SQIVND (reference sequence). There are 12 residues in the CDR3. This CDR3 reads CASNNPTDTRYF. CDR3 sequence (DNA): TGTGCCAGTAATAATCCCACAGATACGCGGTATTTT.

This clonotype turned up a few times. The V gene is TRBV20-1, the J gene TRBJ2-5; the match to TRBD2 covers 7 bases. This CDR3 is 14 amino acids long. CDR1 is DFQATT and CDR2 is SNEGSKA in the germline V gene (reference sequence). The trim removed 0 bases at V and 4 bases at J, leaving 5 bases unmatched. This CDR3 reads CSARDMGGIETQYF. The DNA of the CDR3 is TGCAGTGCTAGAGATATGGGGGGGATAGAGACCCAGTACTTC.

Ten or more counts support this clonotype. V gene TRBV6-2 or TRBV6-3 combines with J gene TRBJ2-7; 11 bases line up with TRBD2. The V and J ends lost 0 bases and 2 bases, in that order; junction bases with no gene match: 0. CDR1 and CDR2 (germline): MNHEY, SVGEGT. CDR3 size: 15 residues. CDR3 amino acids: CASSYSTSGAYEQYF. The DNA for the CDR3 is TGTGCCAGCAGTTACTCGACTAGCGGGGCCTACGAGCAGTACTTC.

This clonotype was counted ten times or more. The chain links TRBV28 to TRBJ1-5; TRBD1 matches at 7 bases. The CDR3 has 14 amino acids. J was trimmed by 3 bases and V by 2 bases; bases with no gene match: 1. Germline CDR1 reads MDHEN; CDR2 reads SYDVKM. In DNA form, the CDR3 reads TGTGCCAGCAGTTTAAAGGGGGCCAATCAGCCCCAGCATTTT. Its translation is CASSLKGANQPQHF.